This T cell receptor beta chain was identified during a study of regulatory T cells in long-lasting Graves disease. Whole-study findings and limits: Persistent Graves' patients had lower TCR diversity than newly diagnosed ones. Newly diagnosed patients shared around 910 public clonotypes; persistent patients shared a few thousand.

This clonotype appeared a few times. Its antigen is unknown. Construction of TCR beta libraries relied on iRepertoire HTBI primers and on Arm-PCR targeting CDR3 regions. Authors' analysis steps: In the combined samples, around 60 TRBV and approximately 15 TRBJ segments were identified. MiXCR, applied by TCRdb to the multiplex PCR reads, yields one record per CDR3 protein. V and J calls and clone size were set by TCRdb, not the authors. This sample has about 470,000 distinct CDR3 sequences, with about 22% found just once. Germline V lookup: CDR1 ENHRY, CDR2 SYGVKD. The CDR3 contains 16 residues. Trimming pared 5 bases from V and 2 bases from J, leaving 19 bases between. The sample's time point: persistent/refractory GD, antithyroid drugs over 5 years with positive TRAb. The TCR library used RNA extracted from PBMCs. Patients came through an endocrinology department, and that department was in Xi'an, China.

Sequences were derived from peripheral blood mononuclear cells (PBMCs), sampled when the disease was refractory, from a patient treated with antithyroid drugs. The clonotype originates from a female donor with Graves disease. The chain is built from TRBV10-3 and TRBJ2-7; possibly TRBD1 or TRBD2 for D (5 bases each). The CDR3 bases are TGTGCCATCAGTCCCCGGGGTGAGGGACCCACCTACGAGCAGTACTTC. It specifies CAISPRGEGPTYEQYF.